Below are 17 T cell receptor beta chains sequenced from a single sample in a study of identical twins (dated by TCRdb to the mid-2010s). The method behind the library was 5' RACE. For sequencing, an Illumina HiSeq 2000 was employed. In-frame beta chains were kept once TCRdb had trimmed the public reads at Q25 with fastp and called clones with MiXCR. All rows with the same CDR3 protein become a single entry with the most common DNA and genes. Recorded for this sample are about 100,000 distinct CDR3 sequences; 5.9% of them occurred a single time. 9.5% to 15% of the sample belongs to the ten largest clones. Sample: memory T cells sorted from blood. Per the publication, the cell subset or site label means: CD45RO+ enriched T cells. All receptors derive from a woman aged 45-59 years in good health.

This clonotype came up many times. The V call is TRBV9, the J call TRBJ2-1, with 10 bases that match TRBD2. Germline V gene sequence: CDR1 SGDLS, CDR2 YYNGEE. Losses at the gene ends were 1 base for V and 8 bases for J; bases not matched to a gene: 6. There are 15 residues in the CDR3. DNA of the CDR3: TGTGCCAGCAGCGTAAATAGCGGGAGGTCCGATGAGCAGTTCTTC. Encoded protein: CASSVNSGRSDEQFF. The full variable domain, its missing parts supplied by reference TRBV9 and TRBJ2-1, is DSGVTQTPKHLITATGQRVTLRCSPRSGDLSVYWYQQSLDQGLQFLIQYYNGEERAKGNILERFSAQQFPDLHSELNLSSLELGDSALYFCASSVNSGRSDEQFFGPGTRLTVL.

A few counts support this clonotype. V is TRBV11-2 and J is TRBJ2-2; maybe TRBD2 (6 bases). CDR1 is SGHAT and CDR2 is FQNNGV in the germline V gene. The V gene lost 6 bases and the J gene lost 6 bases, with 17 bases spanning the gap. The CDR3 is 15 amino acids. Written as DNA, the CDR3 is TGTGCCAGCAGTCAGCGGCCTAGCGTTGCCGGGGAGCTGTTTTTT. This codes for CASSQRPSVAGELFF.

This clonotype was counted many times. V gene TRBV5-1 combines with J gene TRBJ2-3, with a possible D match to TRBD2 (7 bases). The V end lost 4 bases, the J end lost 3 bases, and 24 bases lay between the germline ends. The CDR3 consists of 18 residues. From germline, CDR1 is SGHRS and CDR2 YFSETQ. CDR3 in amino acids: CASSPTRASGGGTDTQYF. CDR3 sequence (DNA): TGCGCCAGCAGCCCTACGAGGGCTAGCGGAGGGGGGACAGATACGCAGTATTTT.

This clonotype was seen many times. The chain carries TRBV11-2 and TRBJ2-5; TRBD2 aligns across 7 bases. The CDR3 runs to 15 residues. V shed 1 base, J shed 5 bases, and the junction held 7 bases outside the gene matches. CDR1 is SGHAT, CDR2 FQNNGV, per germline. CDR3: CASSLGAGVVETQYF. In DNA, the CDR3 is TGTGCCAGCAGCTTAGGGGCGGGAGTAGTGGAGACCCAGTACTTC.

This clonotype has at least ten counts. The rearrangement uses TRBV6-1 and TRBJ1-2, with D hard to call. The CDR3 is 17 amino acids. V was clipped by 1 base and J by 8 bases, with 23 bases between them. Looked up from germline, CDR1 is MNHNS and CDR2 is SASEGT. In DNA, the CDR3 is TGTGCCAGCAGTGAAGTATTAGGACCCGTGAAAGGTGACGGCTACACCTTC. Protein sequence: CASSEVLGPVKGDGYTF.

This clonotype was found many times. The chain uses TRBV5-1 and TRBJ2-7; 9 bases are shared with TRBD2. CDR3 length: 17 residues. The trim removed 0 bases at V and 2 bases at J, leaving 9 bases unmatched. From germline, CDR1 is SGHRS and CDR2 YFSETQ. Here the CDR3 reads CASSLVPSGATPYEQYV. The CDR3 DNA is TGCGCCAGCAGCTTGGTTCCTAGCGGGGCCACCCCCTACGAGCAGTACGTC.

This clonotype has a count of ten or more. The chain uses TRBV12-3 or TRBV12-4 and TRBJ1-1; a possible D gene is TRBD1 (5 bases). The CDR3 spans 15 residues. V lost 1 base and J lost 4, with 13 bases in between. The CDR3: CASSLGLGESTEAFF. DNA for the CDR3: TGTGCCAGCAGTTTAGGCTTAGGGGAGTCCACTGAAGCTTTCTTT.

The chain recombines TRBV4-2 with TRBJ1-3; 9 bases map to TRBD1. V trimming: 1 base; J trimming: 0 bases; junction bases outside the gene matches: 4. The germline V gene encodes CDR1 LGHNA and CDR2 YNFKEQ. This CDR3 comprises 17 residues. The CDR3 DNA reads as TGTGCCAGCAGCCAAGGATTGGGACAGGGCTCTGGAAACACCATATATTTT. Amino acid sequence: CASSQGLGQGSGNTIYF.

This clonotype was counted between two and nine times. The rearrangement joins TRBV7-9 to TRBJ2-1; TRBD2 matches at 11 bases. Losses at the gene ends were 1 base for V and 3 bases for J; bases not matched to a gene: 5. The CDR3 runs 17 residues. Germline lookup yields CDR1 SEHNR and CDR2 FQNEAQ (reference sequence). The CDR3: CASSLGAGTSGYNEQFF. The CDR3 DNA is TGTGCCAGCAGCTTAGGGGCCGGGACTAGCGGCTACAATGAGCAGTTCTTC.

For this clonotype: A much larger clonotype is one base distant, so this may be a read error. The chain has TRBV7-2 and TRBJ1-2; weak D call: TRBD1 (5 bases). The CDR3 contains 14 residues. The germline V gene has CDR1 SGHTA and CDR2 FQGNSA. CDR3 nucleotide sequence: TGTGCCAGCAGCCACCCGGGACGGATCTATGTCTACACCTTC. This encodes CASSHPGRIYVYTF.

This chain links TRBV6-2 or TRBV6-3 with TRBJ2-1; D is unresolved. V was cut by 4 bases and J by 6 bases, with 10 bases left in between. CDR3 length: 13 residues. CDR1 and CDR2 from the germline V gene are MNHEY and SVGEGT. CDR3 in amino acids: CASSSTRANEQFF. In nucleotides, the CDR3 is TGTGCCAGCAGTTCCACACGGGCCAATGAGCAGTTCTTC.

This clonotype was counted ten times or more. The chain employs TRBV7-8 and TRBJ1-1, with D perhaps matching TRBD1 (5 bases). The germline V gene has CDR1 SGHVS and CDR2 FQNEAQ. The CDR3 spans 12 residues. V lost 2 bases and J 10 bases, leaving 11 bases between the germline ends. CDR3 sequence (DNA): TGTGCCAGCAGCTTAAGGCGGGGCGCAGCTTTCTTT. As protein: CASSLRRGAAFF.

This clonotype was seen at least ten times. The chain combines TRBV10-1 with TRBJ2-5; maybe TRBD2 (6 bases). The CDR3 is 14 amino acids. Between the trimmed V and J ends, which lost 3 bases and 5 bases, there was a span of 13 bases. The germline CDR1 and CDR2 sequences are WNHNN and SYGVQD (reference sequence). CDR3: CASSDAGRGETQYF. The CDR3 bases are TGCGCCAGCAGTGATGCGGGGCGCGGGGAGACCCAGTACTTC.

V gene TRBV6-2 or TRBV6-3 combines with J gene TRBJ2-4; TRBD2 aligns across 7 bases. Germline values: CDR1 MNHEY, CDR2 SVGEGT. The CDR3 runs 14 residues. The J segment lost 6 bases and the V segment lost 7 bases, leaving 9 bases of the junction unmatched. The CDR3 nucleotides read TGTGCCAGCAAAGCAGCGGGGCTTCGAAACATTCAGTACTTC. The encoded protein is CASKAAGLRNIQYF.

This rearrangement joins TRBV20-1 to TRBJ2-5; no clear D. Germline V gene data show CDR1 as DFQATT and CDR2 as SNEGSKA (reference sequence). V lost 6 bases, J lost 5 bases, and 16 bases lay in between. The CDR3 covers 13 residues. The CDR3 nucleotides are TGCAGTGCGAGAACGACCGCGAGGGAGACCCAGTACTTC. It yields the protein CSARTTARETQYF.

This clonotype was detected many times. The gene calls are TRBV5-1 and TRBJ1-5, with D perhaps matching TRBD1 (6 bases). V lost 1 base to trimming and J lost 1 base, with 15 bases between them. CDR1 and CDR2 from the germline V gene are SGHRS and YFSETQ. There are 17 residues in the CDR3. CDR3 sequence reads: CASSLSGSQGSNQPQHF. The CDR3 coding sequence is TGCGCCAGCAGCTTGAGTGGCAGCCAGGGGAGCAATCAGCCCCAGCATTTT.

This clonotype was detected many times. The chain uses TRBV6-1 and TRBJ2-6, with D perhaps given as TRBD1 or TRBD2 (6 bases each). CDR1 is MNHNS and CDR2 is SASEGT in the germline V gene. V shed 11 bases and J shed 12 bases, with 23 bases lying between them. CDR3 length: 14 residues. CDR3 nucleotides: TGTGCCGGAGGGAGACAGGCGCAAGGGGCCGTCCTGACTTTC. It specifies CAGGRQAQGAVLTF.